Below are 5 T cell receptor beta chains sequenced from a single sample in a study of blood T cell repertoires in COVID-19. Produced via immunoSEQ multiplex PCR; TCRdb's table is partial and in-frame only. In the table there are under 150,000 clones, approximately 80% of which are singletons. The sample consisted of peripheral blood. These receptors all stem from a man aged 70 or older with active or convalescent COVID-19.

The CDR3 coding sequence is TGTGCCAGTAAAGGACAGGTAGTTGATAATGAGCAGTTCTTC. Amino acid sequence: CASKGQVVDNEQFF. V usage is TRBV19 and J usage is TRBJ2-1, with 7 bases that match TRBD1. The germline V gene encodes CDR1 LNHDA and CDR2 SQIVND (reference sequence). J gave up 7 bases and V 7 bases, and 10 bases lay outside the gene matches. The CDR3 has 14 residues.

The V gene is TRBV7-8, the J gene TRBJ2-1, with 10 bases matching TRBD2. Germline V gene data show CDR1 as SGHVS and CDR2 as FQNEAQ. This CDR3 is 19 amino acids long. V was clipped by 3 bases and J by 6 bases; unmatched bases: 17. The CDR3 region has the DNA TGTGCCAGCAGCTTCCTAGCGGGGGCCCGGGGGCTCGGCACCAATGAGCAGTTCTTC. It codes for CASSFLAGARGLGTNEQFF. The full variable domain, in which reference TRBV7-8 and TRBJ2-1 provide the parts outside the CDR3, is GAGVSQSPRYKVAKRGQDVALRCDPISGHVSLFWYQQALGQGPEFLTYFQNEAQLDKSGLPSDRFFAERPEGSVSTLKIQRTQQEDSAVYLCASSFLAGARGLGTNEQFFGPGTRLTVL.

The rearrangement links TRBV4-1 to TRBJ2-1; a possible D gene is TRBD1 (6 bases). Germline CDR1 is MGHRA and CDR2 is YSYEKL. CDR3 length equals 16 residues. V was shortened by 0 bases and J by 3 bases, with 12 bases between the two germline ends. CDR3 in DNA: TGCGCCAGCAGCCAAGAGGCAGGGGAATTCTACAATGAGCAGTTCTTC. Its translation: CASSQEAGEFYNEQFF.

This chain uses TRBV5-1 with TRBJ2-3, with D unresolved. Trimming removed 0 bases from V and 2 bases from J, with 7 bases in between. The CDR3 is made up of 14 amino acids. CDR1 and CDR2 (germline): SGHRS, YFSETQ. The CDR3 region is CASSLGRNTDTQYF. The CDR3, as DNA: TGCGCCAGCAGCTTGGGTAGAAACACAGATACGCAGTATTTT.

This sequence joins TRBV19 and TRBJ2-7, with TRBD2 matching over 8 bases. The CDR3 is 17 residues long. The germline V gene has CDR1 LNHDA and CDR2 SQIVND (reference sequence). V was pared by 2 bases and J by 3 bases, with 12 bases of the junction left unmatched. CDR3 coding DNA: TGTGCCAGTAGTATATCACTAGCGGTCCCGAAAAACTACGAGCAGTACTTC. It encodes CASSISLAVPKNYEQYF.